This T cell receptor (beta chain) comes out of a study of blood T cell repertoires in COVID-19. The overall study: Samples came from the United States, Italy and Spain, spanning acute and convalescent COVID-19. T cells, B-cell-depleted T cells, or PBMCs supplied cDNA or gDNA.

In the original workflow: Scientists estimated how many nucleated cells there were by amplifying reference gene primers. Here immunoSEQ multiplex PCR was the method, and the copy in TCRdb shows in-frame clones only, minus some. That table furnishes V, J and clone size, whereas the DNA furnished D and trimming. The sample has 200,000 to 250,000 clones; around 82% are singletons. The CDR3 totals 13 residues. The V gene lost 8 bases and the J gene lost 0 bases, with 8 bases spanning the gap. This TCR came from a woman over 75 with acute or convalescent COVID-19. The chain links TRBV12-3 or TRBV12-4 to TRBJ1-5; D remains ambiguous. Material for sequencing was peripheral blood. CDR3 sequence: CASHSSSNQPQHF. The CDR3 nucleotides read TGTGCCAGCCATTCATCTAGCAATCAGCCCCAGCATTTT.